This is a list of T cell receptor beta chains from one sample in a study of T cells after somatic rescue of genetic block. Clones were read by immunoSEQ multiplex PCR, and TCRdb kept only the in-frame ones, dropping some. Here the sample spans about 120,000 clones, 75% to 95% being singletons. Sequenced input: peripheral blood mononuclear cells (PBMCs). The receptor source for this set is a woman between 18 and 30 years old. Each CDR3 is given with its conserved first and last residue. D genes are given only for firm matches. The size field is filled for only some rows; it gives once, few, many or a size class.

>NA|TRBD1|TRBV12-5|TRBJ1-2
TGTGCTAGTGGTTTGTACAGTACAGGGGGCGCTGGTGGCTACACCTTC
CASGLYSTGGAGGYTF
>NA|NA|TRBV4-3|TRBJ2-7
TGCGCCAGCAGCCAAGAACGGTCCCCGGCCTACGAGCAGTACTTC
CASSQERSPAYEQYF
>NA|TRBD1|TRBV29-1|TRBJ2-7
TGCAGCGTTGCGGGAGGACAGGGGGCCTACGAGCAGTACTTC
CSVAGGQGAYEQYF
>NA|NA|TRBV2|TRBJ2-1
TGTGCCAGCATGTCCTACACAGGCGATCGAGGGTGGGGTGAGCAGTTCTTC
CASMSYTGDRGWGEQFF
>NA|NA|TRBV27|TRBJ1-5
TGTGCCAGCAGTTTATCGAACCCGGGGGATCAGCCCCAGCATTTT
CASSLSNPGDQPQHF
>NA|TRBD2|TRBV15|TRBJ2-3
TGTGCCACCAGCAGAGATACTTGGTCTAGCGGGAGCACAGATACGCAGTATTTT
CATSRDTWSSGSTDTQYF
>NA|TRBD1|TRBV10-3|TRBJ2-6
TGTGCCATCAGTGGCGGGACAGGGTATGGGGCCAACGTCCTGACTTTC
CAISGGTGYGANVLTF
>NA|NA|TRBV6-1|TRBJ2-3
TGTGCCAGCAGTCGGGACGCCCGCACAGATACGCAGTATTTT
CASSRDARTDTQYF
>NA|NA|TRBV5-4|TRBJ1-4
TGTGCCAGCAGCTTGGAATCAGGGAGCGGTGAAAAACTGTTTTTT
CASSLESGSGEKLFF
>NA|TRBD1|TRBV28|TRBJ2-3
TGTGCCAGCAGTATCTACAGGGGACGGAGTACAGATACGCAGTATTTT
CASSIYRGRSTDTQYF
>NA|NA|TRBV27|TRBJ1-3
TGTGCCAGCAGTTTATCCCCCTACTCTGGAAACACCATATATTTT
CASSLSPYSGNTIYF
>NA|TRBD1|TRBV7-9|TRBJ2-3
TGTGCCAGCAGCACCGGGACAGGGGATTACACAGATACGCAGTATTTT
CASSTGTGDYTDTQYF
>few|TRBD1|TRBV11-2|TRBJ1-6
TGTGCCAGCAGCTTAGGGACAGGATCGACATCCAATTCACCCCTCCACTTT
CASSLGTGSTSNSPLHF
>NA|TRBD1|TRBV27|TRBJ1-1
TGTGCCAGCAGTTTATCCAGACAGGGAGTTCAGAACACTGAAGCTTTCTTT
CASSLSRQGVQNTEAFF
>NA|TRBD2|TRBV5-1|TRBJ2-5
TGCGCCAGCAGCCTCCTTCCCTCACTAGCGGTGTACCAAGAGACCCAGTACTTC
CASSLLPSLAVYQETQYF
>NA|TRBD2|TRBV4-3|TRBJ2-2
TGCGCCAGCAGCCAAGGGATGGGAGGGTCGGCCGGGGAGCTGTTTTTT
CASSQGMGGSAGELFF
>NA|NA|TRBV27|TRBJ2-7
TGTGCCAGCAGTCGGGGGACAGCAAGCCCCTACGAGCAGTACTTC
CASSRGTASPYEQYF
>NA|TRBD1|TRBV13|TRBJ1-2
TGTGCCAGCAATACAAGGGGGCGCGGCACAAATGGCTACACCTTC
CASNTRGRGTNGYTF
>NA|NA|TRBV11-3|TRBJ2-3
TGTGCCAGCAGCCCAGGGGCCGGAAGCACAGATACGCAGTATTTT
CASSPGAGSTDTQYF
>NA|NA|TRBV29-1|TRBJ1-6
TGCAGCGTTGGGGTCAGCCATAATTCACCCCTCCACTTT
CSVGVSHNSPLHF
>NA|NA|TRBV9|TRBJ2-7
TGTGCCAGCAGCGTAGATGCGGGGTCCTTCTACGAGCAGTACTTC
CASSVDAGSFYEQYF
>few|NA|TRBV6-5|TRBJ1-4
TGTGCCAGCAGCGGCGGGACGGAAAATGAAAAACTGTTTTTT
CASSGGTENEKLFF
>NA|NA|TRBV9|TRBJ2-5
TGTGCCAGCAGCGTTGGATGGCTCAGGGAGACCCAGTACTTC
CASSVGWLRETQYF
>NA|NA|TRBV9|TRBJ1-4
TGTGCCAGCAGCGACGAGGGTGTCGATCAAAAACTGTTTTTT
CASSDEGVDQKLFF
>once|NA|TRBV29-1|TRBJ2-7
TGCAGCGTGGACGATAACTACGAGCAGTACTTC
CSVDDNYEQYF
>NA|NA|TRBV4-1|TRBJ1-1
TGCGCCAGCAGCCAAGAGGGGTTAGGGGGGTGGTCCACTGAAGCTTTCTTT
CASSQEGLGGWSTEAFF
>NA|NA|TRBV19|TRBJ1-4
TGTGCCAGTAATCGAGTTTGGGGAGGTGAAAAACTGTTTTTT
CASNRVWGGEKLFF
>NA|NA|TRBV9|TRBJ1-4
TGTGCCAGCAGCCCCCGACCGCTACAAGCAACTAATGAAAAACTGTTTTTT
CASSPRPLQATNEKLFF
>NA|NA|TRBV7-3|TRBJ2-1
TGTGCCAGCAGCTTGCCTAGAGGGGGCAATGAGCAGTTCTTC
CASSLPRGGNEQFF
>NA|NA|TRBV4-3|TRBJ2-4
TGCGCCAGCAGCCCATCACTCCTAGCCAAAAACATTCAGTACTTC
CASSPSLLAKNIQYF
>NA|NA|TRBV28|TRBJ1-5
TGTGCCAGCAGTCCCCTCAGGGATCAGCCCCAGCATTTT
CASSPLRDQPQHF
>NA|NA|TRBV5-1|TRBJ2-3
TGCGCCAGCAGCCTCGGACGGAGCACAGATACGCAGTATTTT
CASSLGRSTDTQYF
>NA|NA|TRBV7-9|TRBJ2-7
TGTGCCAGCAGCTTAGACGGAGGTACCTACGAGCAGTACTTC
CASSLDGGTYEQYF
>NA|TRBD1|TRBV4-3|TRBJ1-3
TGCGCCAGCAGCCTCGTGGGGACAGGGGGGGCAAGAGGGAACACCATATATTTT
CASSLVGTGGARGNTIYF
>NA|TRBD2|TRBV7-6|TRBJ2-3
TGTGCCAGCAGCTTCCAACCAACTAGCGGGGCATACACAGATACGCAGTATTTT
CASSFQPTSGAYTDTQYF
>few|NA|TRBV2|TRBJ1-1
TGTGCCAGCACTGAGGAGTCGGGCACTGAAGCTTTCTTT
CASTEESGTEAFF
>NA|TRBD1|TRBV29-1|TRBJ1-2
TGCAGCGTTAAAGCGCCGGGACAGGGGAGTGGCTACACCTTC
CSVKAPGQGSGYTF
>NA|NA|TRBV15|TRBJ1-1
TGTGCCACCAGCAGAGGAGGGGTGGGGGACACTGAAGCTTTCTTT
CATSRGGVGDTEAFF
>NA|TRBD1|TRBV6-5|TRBJ1-1
TGTGCCAGCAGTACGGACAGGACTCGGGGGGCTTTCTTT
CASSTDRTRGAFF
>NA|NA|TRBV11-2|TRBJ2-2
TGTGCCAGCAGCTCAGGGACATCGAACACCGGGGAGCTGTTTTTT
CASSSGTSNTGELFF